This TCR beta chain stems from a study of regulatory T cells. This clone came up a few times. The antigen remains undetermined. Findings of the study overall: CD3G-deficient patients' regulatory T cells showed reduced Shannon diversity versus autologous conventional CD4+ and control regulatory cells.

The PCR used 52 TRBV and 13 TRBJ primers. The repertoire was sequenced with immunoSEQ multiplex PCR; TCRdb's copy has only in-frame clones and lacks some. Altogether about 3,400 clones are present, about 94% being singletons, with the ten largest covering roughly 3.3%. V gave up 6 bases and J gave up 8 bases; unmatched junction bases: 12. The germline CDR1 and CDR2 sequences are MNHNS and SASEGT. CDR3 length: 14 residues. V gene TRBV6-1 combines with J gene TRBJ1-2, with 7 bases lining up with TRBD1. Sequencing was carried out using CD4+ Tregs sorted from blood. The TCR originated in a person aged 18-29 years with CD3G deficiency. The CDR3 here is CASRVVNRGEGYTF. As DNA, the CDR3 is TGTGCCAGCAGGGTTGTCAACAGGGGTGAAGGCTACACCTTC.